The clone carrying this T cell receptor beta chain was detected a few times. The sample comes from a study of T cells in Graves' hyperthyroidism and ophthalmopathy. What was amplified from RNA transcripts were TCR beta CDR3 regions. An initial round of RT-PCR targeting the TCR CDR3 relied on the HTBI primer set. TCRdb re-called the multiplex PCR reads through MiXCR, storing one row per CDR3 protein. The sample lists hundreds of thousands of distinct CDR3 sequences, approximately 14% occurring once. Germline assignment: CDR1 LGHDT and CDR2 YNNKEL (reference sequence). CDR3 size: 15 residues. The V and J ends lost 2 bases and 2 bases respectively, with 12 bases between them. Isolation of PBMCs was performed on around 9.4 ml fresh peripheral blood.

The clonotype was recovered from a woman aged 50 to 65 with Graves' ophthalmopathy. The sample consisted of blood. This chain uses TRBV3-1 with TRBJ2-5, with D unclear. In DNA form, the CDR3 reads TGTGCCAGCAGCCAACGTGGATTAAAACAAGAGACCCAGTACTTC. Its protein is CASSQRGLKQETQYF.